The 2 T cell receptor beta chains below all came from one sample that was sequenced in a study of cytomegalovirus exposure and HLA in healthy donors. The PCR employed 60 Vbeta primers together with 13 Jbeta primers. Produced via immunoSEQ multiplex PCR; TCRdb's table is partial and in-frame only. Seen here are tens of thousands of clones, roughly 70% observed once, and the top ten hold 9.5% to 13%. What was sequenced was PBMCs. These receptors all come from a woman in her forties in good health and CMV-seropositive.

J is TRBJ2-6 and V is TRBV9, with 7 bases fitting TRBD2. This CDR3 region has 17 residues. CDR1 and CDR2 (germline): SGDLS, YYNGEE. DNA of the CDR3: TGTGCTACAAGCCGGGGGGAGGAACGGGGTGGGGCCAACGTCCTGACTTTC. As protein: CATSRGEERGGANVLTF.

This chain uses TRBV9 with TRBJ2-5, with 10 bases matching TRBD1. V shed 4 bases and J 4 bases; nucleotides not matched to a gene: 7. The CDR3 is 15 amino acids. Germline V gene lookup returns CDR1 SGDLS and CDR2 YYNGEE. CDR3 nucleotides: TGTGCCAGCAGCAAATGGGACAGGGGCTCAGAGACCCAGTACTTC. It codes for CASSKWDRGSETQYF.